This record looks at one TCR beta chain sequence and its context. Here immunoSEQ multiplex PCR was the method, and the copy in TCRdb shows in-frame clones only, minus some. The sample gives 200,000 to 250,000 clones, 82% of which show up once; roughly 12% is in the top ten. Germline V lookup: CDR1 SEHNR, CDR2 FQNEAQ (reference sequence). V gave up 2 bases and J gave up 3 bases, with 13 bases separating them. The CDR3 spans 16 residues. The data were obtained in a study of blood T cell repertoires in COVID-19. Study at large: T cells, B-cell-depleted T cells, or PBMCs provided the cDNA or gDNA that served as material.

Specimen: peripheral blood. The gene calls are TRBV7-9 and TRBJ1-4, with D possibly matching TRBD1 (6 bases). The receptor comes from a middle-aged woman with acute or convalescent COVID-19. The CDR3 here is CASSLRGAGSNEKLFF. CDR3 sequence (DNA): TGTGCCAGCAGCTTACGGGGGGCGGGTTCTAATGAAAAACTGTTTTTT.